The T cell receptor beta chain under discussion was sequenced for a study of shared clonotypes between healthy human individuals. The germline gives CDR1 MDHEN, CDR2 SYDVKM. V trimming: 5 bases; J trimming: 4 bases; junction bases outside the gene matches: 12. CDR3 size: 17 residues. An assay was performed, and its level was deep. The assay was immunoSEQ multiplex PCR, and TCRdb's table has in-frame clones only and misses some. Of about half a million clones listed, approximately 84% were seen once; the top ten hold more than 9.5%. The receptor was isolated from a middle-aged woman in good health. Some clones in this sample may be carry-over from other donors' samples. Material for sequencing was PBMCs. This sequence joins TRBV28 and TRBJ2-7; 12 nucleotides match TRBD1. The CDR3 is CASSLGTGGFKGYEQYF. CDR3 sequence (DNA): TGTGCCAGCAGTCTTGGGACAGGGGGCTTTAAAGGTTACGAGCAGTACTTC.